Below are 17 T cell receptor beta chains sequenced from a single sample in a study of chemoradiotherapy in HPV16-positive cancers. Method: immunoSEQ multiplex PCR; TCRdb's copy keeps in-frame clones and lacks some. The table includes about 5,000 clones, about 92% detected once. The sample here was taken from a patient who underwent chemoradiotherapy. The receptors were gathered from a human donor with HPV-associated anogenital cancer.

This chain joins TRBV7-2 and TRBJ2-4, with TRBD1 matching over 7 bases. In germline, CDR1 is SGHTA, CDR2 FQGNSA. The CDR3 runs 17 residues. With V trimmed by 1 base and J by 7 bases, 13 bases remained unmatched. This CDR3 is CASSLVSGGKKRNIQYF. DNA of the CDR3: TGTGCCAGCAGCTTAGTCTCAGGGGGAAAGAAGCGGAACATTCAGTACTTC.

CDR3 bases: TGTGCCAGCAGTGCTAGCGGGGGGGGGACAGATACGCAGTATTTT. This sequence encodes CASSASGGGTDTQYF. The chain couples TRBV28 to TRBJ2-3; 12 bases agree with TRBD2. J lost 3 bases, V lost 5 bases, and 3 bases had no gene match. CDR1 MDHEN and CDR2 SYDVKM come from the germline V gene. The CDR3 runs to 15 residues.

The chain combines TRBV29-1 with TRBJ1-5, with D unclear. CDR1 is SQVTM and CDR2 is ANQGSEA in the germline V gene. The length of the CDR3 is 12 residues. V dropped 4 bases and J dropped 0 bases, with 4 bases sitting between them. The CDR3 DNA sequence: TGCAGCGTTGGGGGTAGCAATCAGCCCCAGCATTTT. Encoded protein: CSVGGSNQPQHF.

This chain joins TRBV7-6 and TRBJ1-1, with 8 bases matching TRBD1. Germline loops: CDR1 SGHVS, CDR2 FNYEAQ. V was clipped by 1 base and J by 8 bases; unmatched bases: 9. The CDR3 has 15 residues. The CDR3 bases are TGTGCCAGCAGCTTAGGGACAGGGCCGTACGGGGAAGCTTTCTTT. Protein: CASSLGTGPYGEAFF.

The rearrangement uses TRBV9 and TRBJ2-7, with D hard to call. The CDR3 runs 14 residues. Germline loops: CDR1 SGDLS, CDR2 YYNGEE. V lost 2 bases to trimming and J lost 0 bases, with 9 bases between them. The CDR3 region is CASSVSQYSYEQYF. The DNA of the CDR3 is TGTGCCAGCAGCGTCTCTCAATACTCCTACGAGCAGTACTTC.

The chain employs TRBV27 and TRBJ1-6; no reliable D call. Germline CDR1 is MNHEY and CDR2 is SMNVEV (reference sequence). Trimming cost V 0 bases and J 9 bases, with 9 bases left between them. The CDR3 runs 14 residues. The CDR3 protein is CASSLSAYGSPLHF. For the CDR3, the DNA is TGTGCCAGCAGTTTATCCGCATATGGTTCACCCCTCCACTTT.

The sample holds a few counts of this clone. This rearrangement joins TRBV5-6 to TRBJ1-1, with 7 nucleotides matching TRBD1. Germline V CDR1 and CDR2: SGHDT, YYEEEE. The CDR3 extends over 13 amino acids. Losses at the gene ends were 0 bases for V and 9 bases for J; bases not matched to a gene: 5. The CDR3 region has the DNA TGTGCCAGCAGCTTGGGAGGGGGCGGAAAAGCTTTCTTT. This sequence encodes CASSLGGGGKAFF.

The rearrangement uses TRBV7-2 and TRBJ1-1; weak D call: TRBD1 (6 bases). The CDR3 covers 15 residues. Germline lookup yields CDR1 SGHTA and CDR2 FQGNSA. The V gene lost 5 bases and the J gene lost 7 bases, with 20 bases spanning the gap. For the CDR3, the DNA is TGTGCCAGCAGCGCCTTCGGGGGCCTCGAGGGTGAAGCTTTCTTT. Its translation: CASSAFGGLEGEAFF. The full variable domain, in which reference TRBV7-2 and TRBJ1-1 provide the parts outside the CDR3, is GAGVSQSPSNKVTEKGKDVELRCDPISGHTALYWYRQSLGQGLEFLIYFQGNSAPDKSGLPSDRFSAERTGGSVSTLTIQRTQQEDSAVYLCASSAFGGLEGEAFFGQGTRLTVV.

This clone was counted a single time. J is TRBJ2-1 and V is TRBV15; no firm D call. The CDR3 has 11 residues. The V end was cut by 0 bases, the J end by 13 bases, with 7 bases between. CDR1 LNHNV and CDR2 YYDKDF come from the germline V gene (reference sequence). The CDR3 DNA sequence: TGTGCCACCAGCAGAGAGCTTATACAGTTCTTC. Protein: CATSRELIQFF.

This chain connects TRBV11-2 to TRBJ2-7; D uncertain. The CDR3 runs 13 residues. Looked up from germline, CDR1 is SGHAT and CDR2 is FQNNGV. Trimming pared 1 base from V and 0 bases from J, leaving 4 bases between. CDR3 coding DNA: TGTGCCAGCAGCTTAGGCAGCTCCTACGAGCAGTACTTC. Its protein is CASSLGSSYEQYF.

The gene calls are TRBV6-1 and TRBJ1-2; no reliable D call. V dropped 0 bases and J dropped 4 bases, with 9 bases sitting between them. The CDR3 has 14 amino acids. The germline CDR1 and CDR2 sequences are MNHNS and SASEGT. CDR3 in amino acids: CASSEAPGPYGYTF. CDR3 nucleotides: TGTGCCAGCAGTGAAGCCCCAGGTCCCTATGGCTACACCTTC.

This chain uses TRBV4-2 with TRBJ1-2; TRBD1 matches 9 bases. CDR1 is LGHNA and CDR2 is YNFKEQ in the germline V gene. V lost 5 bases and J lost 2; bases outside the gene matches: 9. The CDR3 has 16 amino acids. CDR3 DNA: TGTGCCAGCAGCGCTCGCCCCGGGACAGGGAACTATGGCTACACCTTC. Protein: CASSARPGTGNYGYTF.

This chain joins TRBV11-2 and TRBJ2-3; either TRBD1 or TRBD2 may fit D (5 bases each). CDR1 SGHAT and CDR2 FQNNGV come from the germline V gene. Trimming took off 5 bases at V and 2 bases at J, with 14 bases between the two ends. The CDR3 has 15 amino acids. The CDR3, as DNA: TGTGCCAGCAGCGACGGGACGGATTACACAGATACGCAGTATTTT. The encoded protein is CASSDGTDYTDTQYF.

This chain joins TRBV10-3 and TRBJ2-5; D call uncertain. The J call is doubtful: the DNA matches TRBJ2-7 better. Germline V gene data show CDR1 as ENHRY and CDR2 as SYGVKD. The CDR3 extends over 12 amino acids. The chain's CDR3 is CAISYDPGEQYF. The CDR3 DNA reads as TGTGCCATCAGTTATGACCCAGGCGAGCAGTACTTC.

The CDR3 sequence is CASSRGLEETQYF. The CDR3 nucleotides are TGTGCCAGTAGTAGGGGACTTGAAGAGACCCAGTACTTC. The chain couples TRBV19 to TRBJ2-5; possible D gene TRBD2, 6 bases. Looked up from germline, CDR1 is LNHDA and CDR2 is SQIVND (reference sequence). The CDR3 is 13 residues long. The V end was cut by 4 bases, the J end by 3 bases, with 9 bases between.

The chain is built from TRBV19 and TRBJ2-3; 10 nucleotides align to TRBD2. Germline lookup yields CDR1 LNHDA and CDR2 SQIVND (reference sequence). V was pared by 7 bases and J by 4 bases, with 5 bases of the junction left unmatched. The CDR3 loop spans 14 amino acids. DNA of the CDR3: TGTGCCAGTAAATCTAGCGGGGGACCAGATACGCAGTATTTT. Its translation is CASKSSGGPDTQYF.

The chain couples TRBV19 to TRBJ1-5; weak D call: TRBD1 (5 bases). CDR1 LNHDA and CDR2 SQIVND come from the germline V gene (reference sequence). The V and J ends lost 5 bases and 1 base respectively, with 6 bases between them. The CDR3 runs 13 residues. DNA of the CDR3: TGTGCCAGTAGTTGGGACAGCAATCAGCCCCAGCATTTT. It specifies CASSWDSNQPQHF.